This T cell receptor (beta chain) was captured by sequencing in a study of T-cell memory formation after mild COVID-19. The germline V gene has CDR1 KGHDR and CDR2 SFDVKD. This CDR3 region has 15 residues. Trimming removed 5 bases at V and 1 base at J, with 13 bases between. TCRdb analysed the 5' RACE reads with MiXCR anew, one entry per CDR3 protein. The profile shows 400,000 or so distinct CDR3 sequences, roughly 20% of them singletons. The rearrangement uses TRBV24-1 and TRBJ2-5, with D perhaps matching TRBD1 (6 bases). The receptor's source is an adult woman who had mild COVID-19 (a few samples of this study predate the infection). Cell type and time point are not known. Sequencing was performed on PBMCs or a T cell subset sorted from them (not recorded which). Here the CDR3 DNA reads TGTGCCACCAGTGGAAGGGGACAATTCCAAGAGACCCAGTACTTC. Translated: CATSGRGQFQETQYF.